These 28 T cell receptor beta chains were sequenced from one sample in a study of cytotoxic CD8 clonotypes in ibrutinib-treated CLL listed by TCRdb under 2021. What the time point label conveys for this sample: roughly 2 years on ibrutinib. Library preparation was by the immunoSEQ multiplex PCR assay. What TCRdb holds here is the immuneACCESS table cut down to in-frame rearrangements. Part of the clones is not present; checked against another copy, under half of the missing clones reflect an unresolved V gene, and the others are unexplained. For this sample there are about 120,000 clones; roughly 57% appear just once. The top ten hold around 37% of the sample. This specimen was PBMCs, taken after 24 months of ibrutinib treatment. The receptors were gathered from a human donor with chronic lymphocytic leukemia.

V gene TRBV6-5 combines with J gene TRBJ1-5; D ambiguous. Germline V gene lookup returns CDR1 MNHEY and CDR2 SVGAGI. The CDR3 covers 14 residues. Trimming took 0 bases from V and 5 from J, leaving 8 bases between them. The CDR3: CASSYSTSDQPQHF. Here the CDR3 DNA reads TGTGCCAGCAGTTACTCGACGAGCGATCAGCCCCAGCATTTT.

The J gene is TRBJ1-4, the V gene TRBV5-6, with 11 bases aligning to TRBD1. CDR3 length: 18 amino acids. Germline CDR1 and CDR2: SGHDT and YYEEEE. With 1 base clipped from V and 0 bases from J, the junction kept 5 bases outside the gene matches. As DNA, the CDR3 is TGTGCCAGCAGCTTGTCCCCGGGACAGGGGGCAACTAATGAAAAACTGTTTTTT. This codes for CASSLSPGQGATNEKLFF.

The V call is TRBV28, the J call TRBJ2-7; no definite D call. The CDR3 covers 13 residues. V lost 3 bases and J 4 bases, leaving 10 bases between the germline ends. Germline CDR1 is MDHEN and CDR2 is SYDVKM. The CDR3 DNA follows: TGTGCCAGCAGTTTTGGCCGCGCATACGAGCAGTACTTC. Protein sequence: CASSFGRAYEQYF.

V usage is TRBV6-5 and J usage is TRBJ2-7; TRBD1 aligns across 7 bases. Germline values: CDR1 MNHEY, CDR2 SVGAGI. Losses at the gene ends were 6 bases for V and 0 bases for J; bases not matched to a gene: 8. The CDR3 extends over 15 amino acids. CDR3 protein: CASRINRGSSYEQYF. The CDR3 DNA reads as TGTGCCAGCAGGATAAACAGGGGATCCTCCTACGAGCAGTACTTC.

The chain uses TRBV29-1 and TRBJ2-5, with unresolved D. This CDR3 is built from 13 residues. From germline, CDR1 is SQVTM and CDR2 ANQGSEA. The V gene lost 6 bases and the J gene lost 0 bases, with 11 bases spanning the gap. In DNA form, the CDR3 reads TGCAGCGTCGACGCGCGGAACCAAGAGACCCAGTACTTC. It translates to CSVDARNQETQYF.

CDR3: CASSKGGTDTDTQYF. CDR3 bases: TGTGCCAGCAGCAAAGGGGGGACAGACACAGATACGCAGTATTTT. The chain couples TRBV5-4 to TRBJ2-3, with D perhaps TRBD1 (7 bases). Germline loops: CDR1 SGHNT, CDR2 YYREEE (reference sequence). The CDR3 runs to 15 residues. V was shortened by 4 bases and J by 2 bases, with 14 bases between the two germline ends.

The chain joins TRBV6-5 to TRBJ2-7; D possibly corresponds to TRBD2 (5 bases). The V gene's germline CDR1 is MNHEY and CDR2 SVGAGI. The CDR3 loop spans 15 amino acids. V was cut by 0 bases and J by 4 bases, with 13 bases left in between. As DNA, the CDR3 is TGTGCCAGCAGTTACTCGAATGCGTGGGAGTACGAGCAGTACTTC. Protein product: CASSYSNAWEYEQYF.

The chain combines TRBV19 with TRBJ1-5; maybe TRBD1 (5 bases). The germline V and J ends were trimmed by 1 base and 0 bases, with 13 bases remaining between them. Germline CDR1 is LNHDA and CDR2 is SQIVND (reference sequence). The CDR3 covers 17 residues. CDR3 protein: CASSIAGGYRSNQPQHF. As DNA, the CDR3 is TGTGCCAGTAGTATAGCCGGGGGGTATCGTAGCAATCAGCCCCAGCATTTT. Variable domain in full (rest from reference TRBV19 and TRBJ1-5): DGGITQSPKYLFRKEGQNVTLSCEQNLNHDAMYWYRQDPGQGLRLIYYSQIVNDFQKGDIAEGYSVSREKKESFPLTVTSAQKNPTAFYLCASSIAGGYRSNQPQHFGDGTRLSIL.

This chain links TRBV21-1 with TRBJ2-7. TRBV21-1 is recorded as a pseudogene. This CDR3 region has 16 residues. The CDR3 is CASSKHQRGREYEQYF. Written as DNA, the CDR3 is TGTGCCAGCAGCAAACACCAAAGGGGACGGGAATACGAGCAGTACTTC.

The chain joins TRBV28 to TRBJ2-3; 14 bases map to TRBD2. Trimming cost V 5 bases and J 4 bases; bases outside gene matches: 11. CDR3 length: 18 amino acids. Germline V gene sequence: CDR1 MDHEN, CDR2 SYDVKM. The CDR3 region has the DNA TGTGCCAGCAGTCCGACTAGCGGGGGGGCCAGGTTGTCAGATACGCAGTATTTT. It codes for CASSPTSGGARLSDTQYF.

This clone has just a few counts. This sequence joins TRBV29-1 and TRBJ1-2; the match to TRBD1 covers 8 bases. V lost 6 bases to trimming and J lost 5 bases; unmatched junction nucleotides: 11. This CDR3 spans 14 amino acids. Germline V gives CDR1 SQVTM, CDR2 ANQGSEA. CDR3 in amino acids: CSVPHRGFEYGYTF. The CDR3 nucleotides read TGCAGCGTACCGCACAGGGGGTTTGAGTATGGCTACACCTTC.

The chain recombines TRBV30 with TRBJ1-4, with D uncertain. CDR1 is GTSNPN and CDR2 is SVGIG in the germline V gene (reference sequence). Trimming removed 0 bases from V and 8 bases from J, with 10 bases in between. CDR3 size: 13 residues. In DNA form, the CDR3 reads TGTGCCTGGAGTGTACTACAGCGGGAAAAACTGTTTTTT. It translates to CAWSVLQREKLFF.

This clone has more than one count but fewer than ten. This chain uses TRBV4-2 with TRBJ1-6; perhaps TRBD1 as D (6 bases). Trimming stripped 2 bases from V and 3 bases from J, with 20 bases between. The germline CDR1 and CDR2 sequences are LGHNA and YNFKEQ. CDR3 size: 19 residues. The CDR3 DNA follows: TGTGCCAGCAGCCAAAAGGGGGTTACAGGGCGAGACTATAATTCACCCCTCCACTTT. Protein sequence: CASSQKGVTGRDYNSPLHF.

This clone was detected a few times. The J gene is TRBJ2-7, the V gene TRBV7-3; 12 bases agree with TRBD1. CDR1 is SGHTA, CDR2 FQGTGA, per germline. The CDR3 is made up of 17 amino acids. The V gene end was trimmed by 5 bases and the J gene end by 4 bases; junction bases not matched to a gene: 12. In DNA, the CDR3 is TGTGCCAGCAGCCTCGCTGGGACAGGGGGCGCACGTTACGAGCAGTACTTC. The encoded protein is CASSLAGTGGARYEQYF.

The table lists this clone with many counts. The V and J genes are TRBV4-1 and TRBJ2-1; 11 nucleotides match TRBD2. Germline V lookup: CDR1 MGHRA, CDR2 YSYEKL. CDR3 length equals 15 residues. Losses at the gene ends were 2 bases for V and 6 bases for J; bases not matched to a gene: 3. The CDR3 DNA sequence: TGCGCCAGCAGCCAAACTAGCGGGGGCTTCAATGAGCAGTTCTTC. It specifies CASSQTSGGFNEQFF.

The rearrangement joins TRBV11-3 to TRBJ1-1; D gene uncertain. V was trimmed by 8 bases and J by 1 base, leaving 8 bases between them. The CDR3 consists of 12 residues. CDR1 and CDR2 (germline): SGHNT, YENEEA. The DNA for the CDR3 is TGTGCCAGCTCGATTGGGAACACTGAAGCTTTCTTT. Amino acid sequence: CASSIGNTEAFF.

This clone was seen more than once but under ten times. This rearrangement joins TRBV7-7 to TRBJ2-5, with D tentatively TRBD1 (5 bases). CDR3 length: 13 residues. Trimming stripped 5 bases from V and 4 bases from J, with 11 bases between. Germline assignment: CDR1 SSHAT and CDR2 FNYEAQ (reference sequence). This CDR3 is CASSPIGVETQYF. CDR3 coding DNA: TGTGCCAGCAGCCCGATAGGGGTAGAGACCCAGTACTTC.

CDR3 bases: TGTGCCAGCAGTTACTCGAATCGAGGCCCCTACGAGCAGTACTTC. Protein sequence: CASSYSNRGPYEQYF. The chain carries TRBV6-5 and TRBJ2-7; the D is unclear. Germline assignment: CDR1 MNHEY and CDR2 SVGAGI. V gave up 0 bases and J gave up 2 bases, with 11 bases separating them. CDR3 length equals 15 residues.

J is TRBJ2-7 and V is TRBV5-4; D is possibly TRBD1 (6 bases). Trimming removed 4 bases at V and 3 bases at J, with 17 bases between. The CDR3 is 15 amino acids. From germline, CDR1 is SGHNT and CDR2 YYREEE (reference sequence). The CDR3 DNA reads as TGTGCCAGCAGCCGGGCCCCCGGGACATACTACGAGCAGTACTTC. Its protein product is CASSRAPGTYYEQYF.

The chain is built from TRBV18 and TRBJ2-3, with TRBD2 identical over 8 bases. The CDR3 runs to 15 residues. Germline CDR1 is KGHSH and CDR2 is LQKENI. The V and J ends lost 2 bases and 7 bases, in that order; junction bases with no gene match: 8. The CDR3: CASSPGNSGANTQYF. CDR3 DNA sequence: TGTGCCAGCTCACCAGGAAATAGCGGGGCAAATACGCAGTATTTT.

The chain couples TRBV7-2 to TRBJ1-4, with 7 bases fitting TRBD1. Germline loops: CDR1 SGHTA, CDR2 FQGNSA. Unmatched junction bases numbered 5, after V lost 4 bases and J lost 3 bases. CDR3 length: 15 amino acids. Here the CDR3 reads CASSYKTGPNEKLFF. For the CDR3, the DNA is TGTGCCAGCAGCTACAAGACAGGGCCTAATGAAAAACTGTTTTTT.

The chain recombines TRBV27 with TRBJ2-7; D call uncertain. The CDR3 length is 14 residues. Trimming cost V 0 bases and J 2 bases, with 8 bases left between them. CDR1 is MNHEY and CDR2 is SMNVEV in the germline V gene (reference sequence). CDR3 nucleotide sequence: TGTGCCAGCAGTTTATCTGGCAGAACCTACGAGCAGTACTTC. Protein: CASSLSGRTYEQYF.

The gene calls are TRBV14 and TRBJ1-1; 9 bases are a match to TRBD1. V was clipped by 2 bases and J by 4 bases; unmatched bases: 5. Germline CDR1 reads SGHDN; CDR2 reads FVKESK. The CDR3 sequence is 15 residues long. This CDR3 reads CASSQTGTGFTEAFF. As DNA, the CDR3 is TGTGCCAGCAGCCAAACCGGGACAGGGTTCACTGAAGCTTTCTTT.

CDR3 DNA: TGTGCCACCAGCAAGGCGCTACTAGCCAACAATGAGCAGTTCTTC. This sequence encodes CATSKALLANNEQFF. The chain carries TRBV15 and TRBJ2-1; a weak D match, TRBD2 (6 bases). V gave up 4 bases and J gave up 5 bases, with 15 bases separating them. This CDR3 region has 15 residues. Germline assignment: CDR1 LNHNV and CDR2 YYDKDF (reference sequence).

The V and J genes are TRBV7-9 and TRBJ2-7; maybe TRBD1 (6 bases). This CDR3 has 13 amino acids. Trimming shortened V by 8 bases and J by 3 bases, and 14 bases separated the two germline ends. Germline-derived CDR1 and CDR2 are SEHNR and FQNEAQ (reference sequence). CDR3 nucleotide sequence: TGTGCCAGCGCCTGGACAGTTGGCTACGAGCAGTACTTC. It specifies CASAWTVGYEQYF.

CDR3 protein: CASSLGLGNTIYF. CDR3 nucleotide sequence: TGTGCCAGCAGCTTGGGATTAGGAAACACCATATATTTT. The chain uses TRBV7-9 and TRBJ1-3, with no clear D. Germline V lookup: CDR1 SEHNR, CDR2 FQNEAQ (reference sequence). The CDR3 sequence is 13 residues long. V was pared by 3 bases and J by 4 bases, with 7 bases between.

There are many counts of this clone. The CDR3: CAWSVPGQENGELFF. The CDR3 DNA follows: TGTGCCTGGAGTGTCCCGGGACAGGAAAACGGGGAGCTGTTTTTT. The V call is TRBV30, the J call TRBJ2-2; 8 bases are shared with TRBD1. The CDR3 totals 15 residues. Germline V lookup: CDR1 GTSNPN, CDR2 SVGIG (reference sequence). J lost 7 bases, V lost 0 bases, and 7 bases had no gene match.

V gene TRBV29-1 combines with J gene TRBJ2-3; D remains unclear. This CDR3 comprises 14 residues. Germline V gene lookup returns CDR1 SQVTM and CDR2 ANQGSEA. Trimming cost V 6 bases and J 3 bases, with 16 bases left between them. The CDR3, as DNA: TGCAGCGTCCTTAGGGCCACGAGGACAGATACGCAGTATTTT. This encodes CSVLRATRTDTQYF.